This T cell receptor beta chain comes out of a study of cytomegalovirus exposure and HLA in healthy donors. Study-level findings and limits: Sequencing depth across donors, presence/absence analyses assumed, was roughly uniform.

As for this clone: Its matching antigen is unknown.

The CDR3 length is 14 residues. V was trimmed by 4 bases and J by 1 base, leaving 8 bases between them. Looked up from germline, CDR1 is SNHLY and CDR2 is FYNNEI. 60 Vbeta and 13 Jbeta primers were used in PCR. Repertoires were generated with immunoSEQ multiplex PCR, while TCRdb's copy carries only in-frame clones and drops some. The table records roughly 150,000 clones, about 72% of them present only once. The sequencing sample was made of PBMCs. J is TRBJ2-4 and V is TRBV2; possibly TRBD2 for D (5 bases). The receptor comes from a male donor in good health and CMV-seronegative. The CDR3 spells CASSGLAAKNIQYF. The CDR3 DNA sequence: TGTGCCAGCAGTGGTCTAGCTGCCAAAAACATTCAGTACTTC.